What follows is one T cell receptor beta chain and its context. This sample was taken from a study of blood T cell repertoires in COVID-19. Using immunoSEQ multiplex PCR, the repertoire was profiled, and TCRdb retains in-frame clones only, with some absent. The table shows 95,000 to 130,000 clones, with roughly four fifths occurring only once. The sequence derives from a man between 65 and 80 years old with active or convalescent COVID-19. Sequenced input: peripheral blood.

The CDR3 DNA follows: TGCGCCAGCAGCTTGGACAGTACTTACAATGAGCAGTTCTTC. Encoded protein: CASSLDSTYNEQFF. The chain combines TRBV5-1 with TRBJ2-1; unclear D gene. CDR3 length: 14 amino acids. Trimming cost V 0 bases and J 4 bases, with 8 bases left between them. From germline, CDR1 is SGHRS and CDR2 YFSETQ.